This T cell receptor (beta chain) originates from a study of Graves' ophthalmopathy and Graves' hyperthyroidism. The study, taken as a whole, reports: Blood also held most thyroid clonotypes expanded above 0.001 frequency.

Uncontrolled infections, pregnancy, lactation or other autoimmune diseases led to patient exclusion. The TCR beta CDR3 regions underwent amplification from RNA transcripts. First-round RT-PCR relied on HTBI primers, and a second-round multiplex PCR came next. One entry per CDR3 protein results from TCRdb running MiXCR on the multiplex PCR reads. This sample has 200,000 to 300,000 distinct CDR3 sequences, with around 42% found just once. Comments on this clonotype: Its antigen is as yet unknown.

The CDR3 has 15 residues. With 1 base removed from V and 2 bases from J, the gap between germline ends came to 8 bases. Looked up from germline, CDR1 is SGHAT and CDR2 is FQDESV (reference sequence). The specimen sequenced was peripheral blood. The chain carries TRBV11-1 and TRBJ2-2; D remains unclear. This clonotype originated in an adult man with Graves' ophthalmopathy. CDR3 residues: CASSLVDGNTGELFF. The CDR3, as DNA: TGTGCCAGCAGCTTAGTGGACGGAAACACCGGGGAGCTGTTTTTT.